This note documents a single T cell receptor beta chain sequence. Its antigen is unknown. Scientists ran DNA taken from cultured CD4+ T cells through the Oncomine TCR Beta short-read assay for sequencing. TCRdb called the PCR reads again in MiXCR, with one record for every CDR3 protein. The sample carries around 3,100 distinct CDR3 sequences, around 80% recorded once. The data were obtained in a study of vaccination and CD4 T cells after COVID-19. Study as a whole: Each participant was administered two doses of a vaccine, which was either BNT162b2 or mRNA-1273.

CDR1 and CDR2 (germline): SGHTA, FQGNSA. J gave up 6 bases and V 6 bases, and 5 bases lay outside the gene matches. The CDR3 length is 12 residues. Treatment defined: approximately 9-day PBMC culture with coronavirus spike peptide pools or control peptides (ViraFEST assay). The sequencing sample was made of CD4+ T cells from blood, cultured in vitro. The V call is TRBV7-2, the J call TRBJ2-7; 7 bases map to TRBD1. The sequence was obtained from a human donor who had recovered from COVID-19. Here the CDR3 reads CASRGQISEQYF. DNA for the CDR3: TGTGCCAGCAGGGGACAGATTAGCGAGCAGTACTTC.